This TCR beta chain was captured in a study of cytotoxic CD8 clonotypes in ibrutinib-treated CLL. This table comes from immunoSEQ multiplex PCR, and its TCRdb copy is limited to in-frame clones, with some not included. This table holds approximately 60,000 clones, approximately 60% found once. General study findings and limits: Clonality rose at ibrutinib response and fell back toward baseline at progression.

This clone came up once. Its antigen is as yet unknown. This clonotype originated in a human donor with chronic lymphocytic leukemia. This sample comprised PBMCs, obtained after 24 months of ibrutinib treatment.

CDR3 sequence: CASSIGSVQNYGYTF. CDR3 bases: TGTGCCAGCAGCATAGGATCGGTACAGAACTATGGCTACACCTTC. The rearrangement joins TRBV2 to TRBJ1-2, with D unresolved. The CDR3 consists of 15 residues. In germline, CDR1 is SNHLY, CDR2 FYNNEI. Trimming pared 6 bases from V and 2 bases from J, leaving 16 bases between.